This TCR beta chain was recovered during a study of monozygotic twins with inflammatory bowel disease. Study-wide results and limits: Findings did not support one strong IBD-associated signal or clonotype. Relative clonotype sharing with others was diminished in IBD patients versus healthy twins, particularly with disease activity. Among IBD patients, TCRbeta diversity (inverse Simpson) was lower than in healthy co-twins.

This CDR3 is built from 13 residues. The germline V gene has CDR1 SGHTA and CDR2 FQGTGA. TCRdb reprocessed the 5' RACE reads and stores each CDR3 protein as one record, lacking DNA. This sample's table has over 100,000 distinct CDR3 sequences. Turning to this clonotype: Its antigen is unidentified.

Sequenced material: blood. The rearrangement links TRBV7-3 to TRBJ1-2. This TCR came from a human donor with ulcerative colitis or Crohn's disease, or a healthy co-twin of an affected twin (not recorded which). This CDR3 reads CASSLRNGDGYTF.